The 25 T cell receptor beta chains presented below share a single source sample, sequenced in a study of CD8 T cells in Susac syndrome. A quantity of about 0.5 to 1 ug RNA underwent reverse transcription using random hexamers. TCRdb reprocessed the immunoSEQ multiplex PCR reads with MiXCR, giving one entry per CDR3 protein. Altogether over 140,000 distinct CDR3 sequences are present, approximately 95% being singletons, with the ten largest covering more than 0.14%. Source material: CD4+ T cells from PBMCs. These receptors were taken from a human donor with Susac syndrome.

The rearrangement joins TRBV7-9 to TRBJ2-7; 8 bases map to TRBD2. This CDR3 has 16 amino acids. J lost 3 bases, V lost 3 bases, and 10 bases had no gene match. Germline V lookup: CDR1 SEHNR, CDR2 FQNEAQ (reference sequence). CDR3: CASSFRRSGTSYEQYF. In DNA form, the CDR3 reads TGTGCCAGCAGCTTCCGCCGGTCCGGGACTAGCTACGAGCAGTACTTC. Using reference TRBV7-9 and TRBJ2-7 for the parts outside the CDR3, the full variable domain is DTGVSQNPRHKITKRGQNVTFRCDPISEHNRLYWYRQTLGQGPEFLTYFQNEAQLEKSRLLSDRFSAERPKGSFSTLEIQRTEQGDSAMYLCASSFRRSGTSYEQYFGPGTRLTVT.

The V call is TRBV12-3 or TRBV12-4, the J call TRBJ1-1; D not certain. Trimming left V 7 bases short and J 0 bases short, with 9 bases between. This CDR3 has 13 residues. As DNA, the CDR3 is TGTGCCAGCACCCAACTTATGAACACTGAAGCTTTCTTT. Translating gives CASTQLMNTEAFF.

V is TRBV30 and J is TRBJ2-5; D ambiguous. Looked up from germline, CDR1 is GTSNPN and CDR2 is SVGIG (reference sequence). The CDR3 runs to 14 residues. Trimming stripped 5 bases from V and 1 base from J, with 14 bases between. The CDR3 loop is CAWDGRLIQETQYF. For the CDR3, the DNA is TGTGCCTGGGACGGTCGCCTTATCCAAGAGACCCAGTACTTC.

The chain recombines TRBV5-6 with TRBJ2-7; D is uncertain. V shed 2 bases and J shed 0 bases, with 12 bases lying between them. The CDR3 length is 15 residues. Germline V gives CDR1 SGHDT, CDR2 YYEEEE. As DNA, the CDR3 is TGTGCCAGCAGCTTTCGGACGTGGGTCTCCTACGAGCAGTACTTC. As protein: CASSFRTWVSYEQYF.

The chain is built from TRBV20-1 and TRBJ2-3; 11 nucleotides line up with TRBD2. Trimming cost V 2 bases and J 4 bases; bases outside gene matches: 5. The CDR3 sequence is 15 residues long. Germline lookup yields CDR1 DFQATT and CDR2 SNEGSKA (reference sequence). CDR3 bases: TGCAGTGCTAGATCTAGCGGGGGGAGGTCAGATACGCAGTATTTT. Its protein product is CSARSSGGRSDTQYF.

The J gene is TRBJ2-5, the V gene TRBV4-1, with D perhaps TRBD2 (7 bases). Germline V gives CDR1 MGHRA, CDR2 YSYEKL. Trimming took off 0 bases at V and 5 bases at J, with 19 bases between the two ends. This CDR3 has 17 amino acids. The CDR3 protein is CASSQDRGEGLGETQYF. The CDR3, as DNA: TGCGCCAGCAGCCAAGATAGGGGGGAGGGCCTCGGGGAGACCCAGTACTTC.

The chain carries TRBV30 and TRBJ1-3; D uncertain. Trimming pared 0 bases from V and 7 bases from J, leaving 13 bases between. The CDR3 length is 14 residues. CDR1 GTSNPN and CDR2 SVGIG come from the germline V gene (reference sequence). This CDR3 is CAWSVKGMRNTIYF. In nucleotides, the CDR3 is TGTGCCTGGAGTGTTAAAGGGATGAGGAACACCATATATTTT. The full variable domain, in which reference TRBV30 and TRBJ1-3 provide the parts outside the CDR3, is SQTIHQWPATLVQPVGSPLSLECTVEGTSNPNLYWYRQAAGRGLQLLFYSVGIGQISSEVPQNLSASRPQDRQFILSSKKLLLSDSGFYLCAWSVKGMRNTIYFGEGSWLTVV.

This clonotype was picked up one time. The J gene is TRBJ2-7, the V gene TRBV4-2, with no clear D. Germline V CDR1 and CDR2: LGHNA, YNFKEQ. This CDR3 region has 17 residues. Trimming left V 0 bases short and J 0 bases short, with 15 bases between. CDR3 loop: CASSQDSAAARSYEQYF. CDR3 DNA sequence: TGTGCCAGCAGCCAAGATAGTGCAGCAGCCCGCTCCTACGAGCAGTACTTC.

The chain combines TRBV20-1 with TRBJ2-7, with D unclear. CDR3 length: 15 residues. V was pared by 3 bases and J by 0 bases, with 15 bases between. Germline CDR1 and CDR2: DFQATT and SNEGSKA (reference sequence). CDR3 sequence reads: CSASSPSGVSYEQYF. CDR3 DNA: TGCAGTGCTAGTTCACCCTCTGGCGTCTCCTACGAGCAGTACTTC.

The chain couples TRBV30 to TRBJ2-7; possible D gene TRBD2, 5 bases. CDR3 length: 12 amino acids. Germline lookup yields CDR1 GTSNPN and CDR2 SVGIG (reference sequence). Trimming shortened V by 3 bases and J by 4 bases, and 10 bases separated the two germline ends. The CDR3: CAWRRLNYEQYF. The CDR3 region has the DNA TGTGCCTGGAGACGACTAAATTACGAGCAGTACTTC.

The chain joins TRBV30 to TRBJ1-2; D uncertain. The CDR3 loop spans 13 amino acids. V dropped 0 bases and J dropped 7 bases, with 12 bases sitting between them. CDR1 and CDR2 (germline): GTSNPN, SVGIG (reference sequence). CDR3 loop: CAWSVLGLAGYTF. In nucleotides, the CDR3 is TGTGCCTGGAGTGTACTTGGGTTGGCTGGCTACACCTTC.

V and J are TRBV3-1 and TRBJ1-5; D uncertain. V was shortened by 4 bases and J by 5 bases, with 9 bases between the two germline ends. CDR1 and CDR2 (germline): LGHDT, YNNKEL (reference sequence). The CDR3 has 13 amino acids. The CDR3 region has the DNA TGTGCCAGCAGCCTTAACGACGATCAGCCCCAGCATTTT. It translates to CASSLNDDQPQHF.

Here the CDR3 reads CASSRSLSLPLYEQYF. The CDR3 region has the DNA TGCGCCAGCAGCCGAAGTCTCTCTCTACCCCTCTACGAGCAGTACTTC. This chain links TRBV4-1 with TRBJ2-7; D call uncertain. CDR3 length: 16 amino acids. With 4 bases removed from V and 3 bases from J, the gap between germline ends came to 19 bases. Per the germline V gene, CDR1 is MGHRA and CDR2 is YSYEKL.

This clonotype turned up a few times. The J gene is TRBJ2-2, the V gene TRBV9, with 8 bases lining up with TRBD1. The trim removed 5 bases at V and 0 bases at J, leaving 3 bases unmatched. The CDR3 has 15 residues. Looked up from germline, CDR1 is SGDLS and CDR2 is YYNGEE. CDR3 bases: TGTGCCAGCAGTGCGGGACAGGCGAACACCGGGGAGCTGTTTTTT. Amino acid sequence: CASSAGQANTGELFF.

The rearrangement links TRBV4-1 to TRBJ1-2; 11 bases fit TRBD1. This CDR3 contains 14 residues. Trimming removed 7 bases from V and 6 bases from J; junction bases left unmatched: 7. Per the germline V gene, CDR1 is MGHRA and CDR2 is YSYEKL. The CDR3 region is CASTGQGAWNGYTF. In DNA, the CDR3 is TGCGCCAGCACCGGACAGGGGGCTTGGAATGGCTACACCTTC.

The gene calls are TRBV28 and TRBJ1-4; 11 bases are a match to TRBD1. V was pared by 0 bases and J by 3 bases, with 3 bases of the junction left unmatched. In germline, CDR1 is MDHEN, CDR2 SYDVKM. The CDR3 runs to 17 residues. The CDR3 region has the DNA TGTGCCAGCAGTTTATGGGGACAGGGGGTAGCTAATGAAAAACTGTTTTTT. This gives the protein CASSLWGQGVANEKLFF.

The chain recombines TRBV19 with TRBJ2-7, with 9 bases identical to TRBD2. V gave up 3 bases and J gave up 5 bases; unmatched junction bases: 11. Looked up from germline, CDR1 is LNHDA and CDR2 is SQIVND (reference sequence). CDR3 size: 16 residues. CDR3 loop: CASSISLAGVIHEQYF. The CDR3 coding sequence is TGTGCCAGTAGTATCTCCTTAGCGGGAGTAATCCACGAGCAGTACTTC.

The chain employs TRBV30 and TRBJ1-2, with TRBD1 as a possible D gene (6 bases). The CDR3 is made up of 14 amino acids. Germline lookup yields CDR1 GTSNPN and CDR2 SVGIG (reference sequence). Deletions cut 5 bases from V and 8 bases from J, with 21 bases between. In nucleotides, the CDR3 is TGTGCCTGGGCGGGATGGGACAAATTACGGGGCTACACCTTC. Translation gives CAWAGWDKLRGYTF.

This sequence joins TRBV21-1 and TRBJ2-1; the table's D call, TRBD1, has no DNA check behind it. TRBV21-1 is recorded as a pseudogene. The CDR3 runs to 15 residues. The CDR3 here is CASSKARAAQGEQFF. Here the CDR3 DNA reads TGTGCCAGCAGCAAAGCGCGGGCGGCCCAGGGTGAGCAGTTCTTC.

This chain's CDR3 is CASSQEFRGRGIPEAFF. For the CDR3, the DNA is TGCGCCAGCAGCCAAGAATTCAGGGGCAGGGGGATCCCTGAAGCTTTCTTT. The chain employs TRBV4-1 and TRBJ1-1; TRBD1 matches 7 bases. CDR1 and CDR2 from the germline V gene are MGHRA and YSYEKL. The CDR3 is 17 amino acids. Trimming at V came to 0 bases and at J to 6 bases, leaving 13 bases not matched to a gene.

The table lists this clonotype with a count of one. The gene calls are TRBV5-1 and TRBJ2-3, with no clear D. Deletions cut 0 bases from V and 5 bases from J, with 4 bases between. This CDR3 has 12 residues. CDR1 and CDR2 (germline): SGHRS, YFSETQ. Here the CDR3 DNA reads TGCGCCAGCAGCTTGGCAGAAGATACGCAGTATTTT. Protein sequence: CASSLAEDTQYF. Combining the CDR3 with reference TRBV5-1 and TRBJ2-3 gives the whole variable domain KAGVTQTPRYLIKTRGQQVTLSCSPISGHRSVSWYQQTPGQGLQFLFEYFSETQRNKGNFPGRFSGRQFSNSRSEMNVSTLELGDSALYLCASSLAEDTQYFGPGTRLTVL.

The chain couples TRBV18 to TRBJ1-2; D ambiguous. Germline CDR1 and CDR2: KGHSH and LQKENI. The CDR3 consists of 13 residues. Trimming removed 2 bases at V and 7 bases at J, with 11 bases between. CDR3 residues: CASSPVGVPGYTF. CDR3 nucleotide sequence: TGTGCCAGCTCACCAGTTGGGGTTCCTGGCTACACCTTC.

There are a few counts of this clonotype. This chain connects TRBV20-1 to TRBJ2-7, with D possibly TRBD1 on 6 matching bases. V was trimmed by 5 bases and J by 1 base, leaving 9 bases between them. The CDR3 is 12 amino acids. Per germline, CDR1 DFQATT and CDR2 SNEGSKA (reference sequence). The DNA for the CDR3 is TGCAGTGCTCTCGGACAGTCCTACGAGCAGTACTTC. This gives the protein CSALGQSYEQYF.

This chain links TRBV20-1 with TRBJ2-3, with 11 bases matching TRBD2. The CDR3 length is 13 residues. The germline gives CDR1 DFQATT, CDR2 SNEGSKA (reference sequence). Germline trimming cut 6 bases from V and 7 bases from J; bases unmatched to any gene: 6. The CDR3 protein is CSAQLAGVNTQYF. The CDR3 DNA reads TGCAGTGCGCAACTAGCGGGAGTTAATACGCAGTATTTT.

This clonotype has a single count. The J gene is TRBJ1-5, the V gene TRBV7-2; a possible D gene is TRBD1 (5 bases). This CDR3 has 16 amino acids. The germline V gene encodes CDR1 SGHTA and CDR2 FQGNSA. V was shortened by 5 bases and J by 0 bases, with 14 bases between the two germline ends. CDR3 region: CASSPQGGYSNQPQHF. The CDR3 DNA follows: TGTGCCAGCAGCCCCCAGGGTGGGTATAGCAATCAGCCCCAGCATTTT.